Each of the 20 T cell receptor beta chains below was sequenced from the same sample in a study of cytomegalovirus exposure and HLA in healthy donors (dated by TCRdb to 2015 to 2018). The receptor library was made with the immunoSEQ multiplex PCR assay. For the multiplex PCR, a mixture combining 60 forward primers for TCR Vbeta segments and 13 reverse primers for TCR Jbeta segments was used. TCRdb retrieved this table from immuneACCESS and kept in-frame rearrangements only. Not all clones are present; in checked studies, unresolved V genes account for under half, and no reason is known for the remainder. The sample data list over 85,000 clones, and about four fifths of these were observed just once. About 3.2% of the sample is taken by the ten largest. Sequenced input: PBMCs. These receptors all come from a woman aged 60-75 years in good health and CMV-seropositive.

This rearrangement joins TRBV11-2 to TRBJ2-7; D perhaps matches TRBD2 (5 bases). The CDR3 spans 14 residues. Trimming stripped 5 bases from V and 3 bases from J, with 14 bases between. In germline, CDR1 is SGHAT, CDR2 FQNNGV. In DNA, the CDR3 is TGTGCCAGCAGCCGTGCCGGGAATCGCTACGAGCAGTACTTC. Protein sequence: CASSRAGNRYEQYF.

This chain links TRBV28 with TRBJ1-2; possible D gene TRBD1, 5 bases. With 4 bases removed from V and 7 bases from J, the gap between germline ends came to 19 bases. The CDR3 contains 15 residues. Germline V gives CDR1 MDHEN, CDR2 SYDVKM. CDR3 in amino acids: CASSSLTALYGGYTF. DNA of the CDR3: TGTGCCAGCAGTTCGTTGACAGCTTTGTATGGTGGCTACACCTTC.

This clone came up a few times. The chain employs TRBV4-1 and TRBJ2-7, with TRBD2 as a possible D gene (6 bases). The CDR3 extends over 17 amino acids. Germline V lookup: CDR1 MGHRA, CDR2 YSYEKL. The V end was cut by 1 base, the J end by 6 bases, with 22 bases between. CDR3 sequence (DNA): TGCGCCAGCAGCCAAGGAGTCTTTGGCCAGGGAGGTCTCGAGCAGTACTTC. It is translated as CASSQGVFGQGGLEQYF.

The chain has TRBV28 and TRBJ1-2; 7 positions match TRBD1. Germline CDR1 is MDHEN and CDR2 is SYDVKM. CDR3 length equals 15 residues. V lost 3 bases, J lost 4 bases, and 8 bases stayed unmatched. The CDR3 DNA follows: TGTGCCAGCAGTTTCGAGGACAGGTCGGCCTATGGCTACACCTTC. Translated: CASSFEDRSAYGYTF.

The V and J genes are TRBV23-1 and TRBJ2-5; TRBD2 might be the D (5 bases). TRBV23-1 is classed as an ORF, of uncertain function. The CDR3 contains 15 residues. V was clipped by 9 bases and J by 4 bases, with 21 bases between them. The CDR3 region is CARVCHRGRGETQYF. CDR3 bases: TGCGCCAGGGTATGCCATAGAGGGCGCGGAGAGACCCAGTACTTC.

CDR3 in DNA: TGTGCCAGCAGCCCGCCGCGGACAGGAGGCAATCAGCCCCAGCATTTT. Its translation: CASSPPRTGGNQPQHF. The J gene is TRBJ1-5, the V gene TRBV11-2; 7 positions agree with TRBD1. The CDR3 is 16 amino acids. The germline gives CDR1 SGHAT, CDR2 FQNNGV. V lost 5 bases to trimming and J lost 2 bases; unmatched junction nucleotides: 9.

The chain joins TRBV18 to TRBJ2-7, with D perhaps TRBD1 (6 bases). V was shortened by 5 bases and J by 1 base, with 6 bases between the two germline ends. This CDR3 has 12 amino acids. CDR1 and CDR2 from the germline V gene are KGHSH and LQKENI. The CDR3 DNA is TGTGCCAGCTCAACAGGGTCCTACGAGCAGTACTTC. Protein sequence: CASSTGSYEQYF.

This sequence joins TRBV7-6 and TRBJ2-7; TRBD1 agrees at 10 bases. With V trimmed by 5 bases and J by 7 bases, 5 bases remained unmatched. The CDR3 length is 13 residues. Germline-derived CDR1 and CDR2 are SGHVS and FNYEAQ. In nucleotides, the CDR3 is TGTGCCAGCAGCCCGACAGGGGGCTGGGAGCAGTACTTC. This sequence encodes CASSPTGGWEQYF.

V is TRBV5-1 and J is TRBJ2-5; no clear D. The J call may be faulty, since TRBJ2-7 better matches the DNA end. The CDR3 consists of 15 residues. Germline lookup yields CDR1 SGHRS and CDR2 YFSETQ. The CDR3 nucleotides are TGCGCCAGCAGCTTGCTCTTTACCCCGGTCTACGAGCAGTACTTC. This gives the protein CASSLLFTPVYEQYF.

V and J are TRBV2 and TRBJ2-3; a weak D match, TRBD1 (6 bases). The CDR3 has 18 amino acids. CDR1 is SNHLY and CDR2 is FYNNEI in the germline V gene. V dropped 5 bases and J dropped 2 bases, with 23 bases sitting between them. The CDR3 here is CASSKRGSLIDATDTQYF. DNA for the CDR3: TGTGCCAGCAGTAAAAGGGGGTCCCTAATTGATGCCACAGATACGCAGTATTTT.

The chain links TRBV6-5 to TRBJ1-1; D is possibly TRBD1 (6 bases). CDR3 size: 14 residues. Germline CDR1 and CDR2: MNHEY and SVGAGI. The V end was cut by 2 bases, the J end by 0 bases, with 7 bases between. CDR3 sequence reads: CASSYEGVNTEAFF. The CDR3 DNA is TGTGCCAGCAGTTACGAGGGGGTGAACACTGAAGCTTTCTTT.

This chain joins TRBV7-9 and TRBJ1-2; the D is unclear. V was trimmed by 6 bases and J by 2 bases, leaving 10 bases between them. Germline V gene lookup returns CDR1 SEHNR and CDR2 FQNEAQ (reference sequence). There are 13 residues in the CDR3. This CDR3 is CASRNEWNYGYTF. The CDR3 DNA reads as TGTGCCAGCAGGAACGAGTGGAACTATGGCTACACCTTC.

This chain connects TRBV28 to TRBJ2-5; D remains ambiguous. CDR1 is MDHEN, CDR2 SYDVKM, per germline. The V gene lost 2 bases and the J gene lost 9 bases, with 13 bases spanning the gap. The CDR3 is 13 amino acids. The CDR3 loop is CASSLPHPAAQYF. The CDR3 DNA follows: TGTGCCAGCAGTTTACCCCATCCTGCGGCCCAGTACTTC.

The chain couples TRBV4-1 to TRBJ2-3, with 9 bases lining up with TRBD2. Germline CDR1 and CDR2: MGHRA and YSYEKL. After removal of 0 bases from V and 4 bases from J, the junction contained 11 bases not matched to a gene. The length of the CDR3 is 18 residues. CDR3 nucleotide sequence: TGCGCCAGCAGCCAAGATTGGGCGGGAGGGCCGCTTGCAGATACGCAGTATTTT. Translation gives CASSQDWAGGPLADTQYF.

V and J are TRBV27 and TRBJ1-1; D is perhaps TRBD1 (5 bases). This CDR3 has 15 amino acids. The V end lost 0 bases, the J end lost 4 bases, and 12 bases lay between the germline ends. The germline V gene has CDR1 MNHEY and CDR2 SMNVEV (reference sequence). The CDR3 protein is CASSLSTSGFTEAFF. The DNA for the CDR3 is TGTGCCAGCAGTTTATCCACATCAGGGTTCACTGAAGCTTTCTTT.

CDR3 protein: CSREGVGDTQYF. In DNA, the CDR3 is TGCAGTAGAGAGGGAGTCGGAGATACGCAGTATTTT. The chain has TRBV29-1 and TRBJ2-3; TRBD2 might be the D (5 bases). The CDR3 extends over 12 amino acids. The V gene's germline CDR1 is SQVTM and CDR2 ANQGSEA.

In DNA form, the CDR3 reads TGTGCCAGCGGAGCCGAACTAGCGGGAGAGACCTACGAGCAGTACTTC. Translation: CASGAELAGETYEQYF. This chain uses TRBV9 with TRBJ2-7; 11 bases match TRBD2. The J segment lost 2 bases and the V segment lost 7 bases, leaving 11 bases of the junction unmatched. Germline-derived CDR1 and CDR2 are SGDLS and YYNGEE. The CDR3 runs to 16 residues.

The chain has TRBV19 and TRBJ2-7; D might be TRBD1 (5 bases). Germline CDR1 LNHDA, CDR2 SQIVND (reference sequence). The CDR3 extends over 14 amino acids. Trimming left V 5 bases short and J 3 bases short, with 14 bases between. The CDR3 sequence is CASSLGQGDYEQYF. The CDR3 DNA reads TGTGCCAGTAGTCTCGGACAAGGGGACTACGAGCAGTACTTC.

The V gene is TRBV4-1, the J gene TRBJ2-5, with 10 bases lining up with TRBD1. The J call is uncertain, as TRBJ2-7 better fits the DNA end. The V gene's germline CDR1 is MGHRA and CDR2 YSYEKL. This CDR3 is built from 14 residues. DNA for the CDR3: TGCGCCAGCAGCCAGGGACAGGGGTCCGGCGAGCAGTACTTC. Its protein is CASSQGQGSGEQYF.

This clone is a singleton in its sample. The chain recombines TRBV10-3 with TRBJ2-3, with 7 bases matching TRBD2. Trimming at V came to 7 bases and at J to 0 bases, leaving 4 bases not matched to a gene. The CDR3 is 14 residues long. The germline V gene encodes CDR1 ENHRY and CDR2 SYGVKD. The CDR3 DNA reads TGTGCCATCAAGCGGGATGGGAGCACAGATACGCAGTATTTT. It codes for CAIKRDGSTDTQYF.